This T cell receptor (beta chain) was obtained from a study of shared clonotypes between healthy human individuals. At the level of the study: Three plates each covered CD4 naive and memory; CD8 naive two, CD8 memory one.

V gave up 2 bases and J gave up 3 bases, with 19 bases separating them. Germline lookup yields CDR1 KGHSH and CDR2 LQKENI. CDR3 size: 17 residues. Profiling relied on immunoSEQ multiplex PCR, and the TCRdb table lists in-frame clones only, not all of them. This sample yields approximately 2.4 million clones, of which approximately 96% are seen a single time; around 0.13% belongs to the top ten. Sequences were obtained from naive CD4+ T cells sorted from blood. As to subset: CD45RA+ positively selected. The genes are TRBV18 and TRBJ1-2; a weak D match, TRBD1 (5 bases). The source is a man between 18 and 29 years old in good health. This CDR3 reads CASSPDISQGGDYGYTF. DNA for the CDR3: TGTGCCAGCTCACCAGATATTTCGCAGGGAGGTGACTATGGCTACACCTTC.